This is a list of T cell receptor beta chains from one sample in a study of shared clonotypes between healthy human individuals. Sequenced by immunoSEQ multiplex PCR; TCRdb stores in-frame clones only, minus some. The table lists about 1.5 million clones, 95% to 99% of them singletons. Sequenced sample: naive CD4+ T cells sorted from blood. These receptors were obtained from a man in his thirties or forties in good health. The CDR3 runs from the conserved cysteine through the conserved F or W. The D gene is left open where the match is weak. Size tells how often a clone was seen (once, few, many) or the class of an expanded clone, and some rows leave it out.

d_gene	v_gene	abundance	j_gene	CDR3nt	CDR3aa
.	TRBV5-1	.	TRBJ1-1	TGCGCCAGCAGCGAGACAGCGACTAGATCGAACACTGAAGCTTTCTTT	CASSETATRSNTEAFF
.	TRBV15	once	TRBJ1-3	TGTGCCACCAGCAGATCCGTGAGCCCCGCGAACTCTGGAAACACCATATATTTT	CATSRSVSPANSGNTIYF
.	TRBV19	.	TRBJ2-7	TGTGCCAGTAGTATCACCGGTAGCTCCTACGAGCAGTACTTC	CASSITGSSYEQYF
.	TRBV29-1	.	TRBJ1-1	TGCAGCGTTGATTTCTGGAACACTGAAGCTTTCTTT	CSVDFWNTEAFF
.	TRBV7-9	once	TRBJ2-2	TGTGCCAGCAGCAACCCACCCCGACAGGGACTAAACACCGGGGAGCTGTTTTTT	CASSNPPRQGLNTGELFF
TRBD2	TRBV11-2	.	TRBJ2-7	TGTGCCAGCAGCTTAGTGGGGACTAGCGGGAGTCAAACCTCCGAGCAGTACTTC	CASSLVGTSGSQTSEQYF
TRBD1	TRBV9	once	TRBJ2-1	TGTGCCAGCAGTCTAGGGGGCGAAACTAGTGAGCAGTTCTTC	CASSLGGETSEQFF
.	TRBV4-1	.	TRBJ1-2	TGCGCCAGCAGCCAAGCAGGGGTGAGCTATGGCTACACCTTC	CASSQAGVSYGYTF
.	TRBV15	.	TRBJ2-7	TGTGCCACCAGCAATCCAGCGGGTGCCCCCTACGAGCAGTACTTC	CATSNPAGAPYEQYF
.	TRBV29-1	.	TRBJ2-6	TGCAGCGTTGATCCCTCTGGGGCCAACGTCCTGACTTTC	CSVDPSGANVLTF
TRBD2	TRBV5-1	.	TRBJ2-1	TGCGCCAGCAGCCCTAGCGGACACTCCTACAATGAGCAGTTCTTC	CASSPSGHSYNEQFF
.	TRBV7-9	.	TRBJ1-5	TGTGCCAGCAGCTTCAGAGGGGATAGCAATCAGCCCCAGCATTTT	CASSFRGDSNQPQHF
TRBD2	TRBV11-2	.	TRBJ2-1	TGTGCCAGCAGCAAGAGACTAGCAGAAAACAATGAGCAGTTCTTC	CASSKRLAENNEQFF
TRBD1	TRBV10-3	.	TRBJ2-7	TGTGCCATCAGCGGGACAGCCACCTACGAGCAGTACTTC	CAISGTATYEQYF
.	TRBV29-1	.	TRBJ2-6	TGCAGCGTTGGCCAGCAGAGCTCTGGGGCCAACGTCCTGACTTTC	CSVGQQSSGANVLTF
.	TRBV7-9	.	TRBJ2-2	TGTGCCAGCAGCTTTGTAGGAGGGGGCTGGACCGGGGAGCTGTTTTTT	CASSFVGGGWTGELFF
.	TRBV21-1	.	TRBJ2-4	TGTGCCAGCAGCAAAGGAGAAGGCCGGTGGCTACTAGCCAAAAACATTCAGTACTTC	CASSKGEGRWLLAKNIQYF
.	TRBV2	.	TRBJ1-1	TGTGCCTCAGCGTCCGGGAGAAACACTGAAGCTTTCTTT	CASASGRNTEAFF
.	TRBV7-2	.	TRBJ1-3	TGTGCCAGCAGCTTAGTGGGCAGCTCTGGAAACACCATATATTTT	CASSLVGSSGNTIYF
TRBD1	TRBV2	.	TRBJ2-7	TGTGCCAGCATTCGGACAGGGGGCCGCGAGCAGTACTTC	CASIRTGGREQYF
.	TRBV28	.	TRBJ1-5	TGTGCCAGCAGTTTAGAAGCCATGCCCCAGCATTTT	CASSLEAMPQHF
.	TRBV7-9	.	TRBJ1-5	TGTGCCAGCAGCTTAGTCGTGGGTGTTAGCAATCAGCCCCAGCATTTT	CASSLVVGVSNQPQHF
.	TRBV5-5	.	TRBJ2-5	TGTGCCAGCAGCTTTAAGGAGACCCAGTACTTC	CASSFKETQYF
.	TRBV14	.	TRBJ2-6	TGTGCCAGCAGCCAAAAATGGGGGCGCGGTGGGGCCAACGTCCTGACTTTC	CASSQKWGRGGANVLTF
TRBD1	TRBV5-1	.	TRBJ1-1	TGCGCCAGCGCCAAGGGGGCGGACACTGAAGCTTTCTTT	CASAKGADTEAFF
.	TRBV10-2	.	TRBJ1-1	TGCGCCAGCAGTGAGCTGGGGCGGGGCATGAACACTGAAGCTTTCTTT	CASSELGRGMNTEAFF
TRBD1	TRBV7-9	.	TRBJ1-4	TGTGCCAGCAGCTTAGCGACAGGGGTGCGGGAAAAACTGTTTTTT	CASSLATGVREKLFF
TRBD1	TRBV5-1	.	TRBJ1-4	TGCGCCAGCAACGGACAGGGGGCGAATAATGAAAAACTGTTTTTT	CASNGQGANNEKLFF
.	TRBV7-9	once	TRBJ2-7	TGTGCCAGCAGCTTCATTGCAGGGGATCACTACGAGCAGTACTTC	CASSFIAGDHYEQYF
TRBD1	TRBV7-9	.	TRBJ2-3	TGTGCCAGCAGCGCACCGCCGGGACAGAACACAGATACGCAGTATTTT	CASSAPPGQNTDTQYF
TRBD2	TRBV7-9	.	TRBJ2-7	TGTGCCAGCACTCGGGACGGGGGGAGCTCCTACGAGCAGTACTTC	CASTRDGGSSYEQYF
.	TRBV7-2	.	TRBJ1-1	TGTGCCAGCAGCTTAGCCCCCCGGGTGAACACTGAAGCTTTCTTT	CASSLAPRVNTEAFF
.	TRBV5-4	.	TRBJ2-1	TGTGCCAGCAGCCGTGGACAAAATGAGCAGTTCTTC	CASSRGQNEQFF
TRBD2	TRBV10-2	.	TRBJ2-7	TGCGCCAGCGGAGTACCCGCGCTAGCGGGAGCGAGATGGTCCTACGAGCAGTACTTC	CASGVPALAGARWSYEQYF
TRBD1	TRBV2	.	TRBJ2-6	TGTGCCAGCAGTGAAGCCCACCAGGGGGTCTACTGGGCCAACGTCCTGACTTTC	CASSEAHQGVYWANVLTF
.	TRBV19	.	TRBJ1-1	TGTGCCAGTAGTATTAGGGTCACCAATTCTGAAGCTTTCTTT	CASSIRVTNSEAFF
TRBD2	TRBV18	.	TRBJ2-5	TGTGCCAGCTCACCATTGACTCGTAGCGGGAGGGAGACCCAGTACTTC	CASSPLTRSGRETQYF
TRBD1	TRBV30	once	TRBJ1-2	TGTGCCTGGAGTGCGGACAGGTCCTACACCTTC	CAWSADRSYTF
.	TRBV27	.	TRBJ2-7	TGTGCCAGCGGGCTCAAAGCGGGCCAATCCTACGAGCAGTACTTC	CASGLKAGQSYEQYF
TRBD2	TRBV10-1	.	TRBJ2-7	TGCGCCAGCAGTGACGGGGGGACCTACGAGCAGTACTTC	CASSDGGTYEQYF
.	TRBV10-2	.	TRBJ2-7	TGCGCCAGCAGTGTCCGGACAGCGGAGGACGAGCAGTACTTC	CASSVRTAEDEQYF
.	TRBV7-8	.	TRBJ2-4	TGTGCCAGCAGCTTTTTACGGGGCATTCAGTACTTC	CASSFLRGIQYF
.	TRBV27	.	TRBJ1-5	TGTGCCAGCAGTTTTCGGGGACCCAATCAGCCCCAGCATTTT	CASSFRGPNQPQHF
.	TRBV18	.	TRBJ2-5	TGTGCCAGCTCACCAATGACTGAAGAGACCCAGTACTTC	CASSPMTEETQYF
TRBD2	TRBV29-1	once	TRBJ2-1	TGCAGCGTGCAACTAGCGGGAGGGCTAGTACCCGATGAGCAGTTCTTC	CSVQLAGGLVPDEQFF
TRBD1	TRBV29-1	.	TRBJ1-2	TGCAGCGTCTCCAGACCGGGACAGAACTCTCATGGCTACACCTTC	CSVSRPGQNSHGYTF
.	TRBV7-8	.	TRBJ1-5	TGTGCCAGCAGCCCACAGGAGTTTAGCAATCAGCCCCAGCATTTT	CASSPQEFSNQPQHF
.	TRBV5-1	.	TRBJ2-1	TGCGCCAGCAGCACCCGGGACCAACTATTATTACCCTACAATGAGCAGTTCTTC	CASSTRDQLLLPYNEQFF
TRBD1	TRBV4-2	.	TRBJ2-7	TGTGCCAGCAGCCAACCAGCGGGACAGGGACCCTACGAGCAGTACTTC	CASSQPAGQGPYEQYF
TRBD2	TRBV5-4	.	TRBJ2-1	TGTGCCAGCAGCTTCGCAGGGACTACTCTTTACAATGAGCAGTTCTTC	CASSFAGTTLYNEQFF